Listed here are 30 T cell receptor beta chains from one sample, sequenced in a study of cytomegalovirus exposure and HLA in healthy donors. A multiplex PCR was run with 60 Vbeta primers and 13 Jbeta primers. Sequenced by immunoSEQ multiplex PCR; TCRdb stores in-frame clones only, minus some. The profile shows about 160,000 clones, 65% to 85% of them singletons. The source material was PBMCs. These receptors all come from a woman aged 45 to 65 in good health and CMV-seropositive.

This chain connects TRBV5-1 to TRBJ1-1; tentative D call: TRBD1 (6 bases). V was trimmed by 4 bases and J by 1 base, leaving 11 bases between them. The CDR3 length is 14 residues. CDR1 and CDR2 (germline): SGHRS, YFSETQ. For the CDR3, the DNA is TGCGCCAGCAGCGGCCGACAGGAGAACACTGAAGCTTTCTTT. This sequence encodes CASSGRQENTEAFF.

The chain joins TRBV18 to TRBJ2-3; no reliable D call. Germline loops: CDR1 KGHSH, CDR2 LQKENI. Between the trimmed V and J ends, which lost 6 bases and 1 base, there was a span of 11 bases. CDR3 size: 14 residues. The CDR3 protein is CASSALVGTDTQYF. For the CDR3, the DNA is TGTGCCAGCTCGGCCCTAGTAGGCACAGATACGCAGTATTTT.

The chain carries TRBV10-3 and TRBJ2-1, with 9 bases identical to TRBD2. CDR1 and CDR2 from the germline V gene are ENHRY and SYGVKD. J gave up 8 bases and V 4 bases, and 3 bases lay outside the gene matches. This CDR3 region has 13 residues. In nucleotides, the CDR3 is TGTGCCATCAGTGGGCCTAGCGGGGATGAGCAGTTCTTC. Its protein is CAISGPSGDEQFF.

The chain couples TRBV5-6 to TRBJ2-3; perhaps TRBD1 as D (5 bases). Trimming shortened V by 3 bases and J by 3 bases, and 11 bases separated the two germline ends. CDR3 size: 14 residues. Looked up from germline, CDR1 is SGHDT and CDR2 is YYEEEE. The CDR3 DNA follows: TGTGCCAGCAGCTCCCGACAGAATACAGATACGCAGTATTTT. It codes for CASSSRQNTDTQYF.

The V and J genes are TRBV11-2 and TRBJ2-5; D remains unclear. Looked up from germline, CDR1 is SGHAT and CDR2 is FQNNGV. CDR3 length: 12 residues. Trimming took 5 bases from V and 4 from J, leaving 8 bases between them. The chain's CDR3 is CASSRESETQYF. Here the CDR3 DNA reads TGTGCCAGCAGCCGAGAATCAGAGACCCAGTACTTC.

The CDR3 is CASSYAAGGSTDTQYF. The DNA for the CDR3 is TGTGCCAGCAGTTACGCGGCGGGGGGGAGCACAGATACGCAGTATTTT. V is TRBV6-5 and J is TRBJ2-3; TRBD2 aligns across 9 bases. Germline CDR1 is MNHEY and CDR2 is SVGAGI. This CDR3 region has 16 residues. The ends lost 2 bases at V and 0 bases at J; junction bases unmatched: 3.

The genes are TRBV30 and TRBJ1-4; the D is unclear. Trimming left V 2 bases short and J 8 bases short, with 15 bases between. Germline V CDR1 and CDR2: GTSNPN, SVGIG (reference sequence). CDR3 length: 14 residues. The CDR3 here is CAWSRTPTSEKLFF. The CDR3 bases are TGTGCCTGGAGTCGAACGCCTACGAGCGAAAAACTGTTTTTT.

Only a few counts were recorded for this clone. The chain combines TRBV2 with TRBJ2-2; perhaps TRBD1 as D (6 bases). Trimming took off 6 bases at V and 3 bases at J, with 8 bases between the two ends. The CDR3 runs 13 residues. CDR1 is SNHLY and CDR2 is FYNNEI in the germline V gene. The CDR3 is CASRGTHTGELFF. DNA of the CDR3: TGTGCCAGCAGGGGGACACACACCGGGGAGCTGTTTTTT.

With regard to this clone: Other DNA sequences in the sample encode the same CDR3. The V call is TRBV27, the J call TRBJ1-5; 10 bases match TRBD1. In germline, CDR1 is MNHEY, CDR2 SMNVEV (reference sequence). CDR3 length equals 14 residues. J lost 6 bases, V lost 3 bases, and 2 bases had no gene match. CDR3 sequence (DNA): TGTGCCAGCAGTTTGGACAGGGGGGGTCAGCCCCAGCATTTT. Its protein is CASSLDRGGQPQHF.

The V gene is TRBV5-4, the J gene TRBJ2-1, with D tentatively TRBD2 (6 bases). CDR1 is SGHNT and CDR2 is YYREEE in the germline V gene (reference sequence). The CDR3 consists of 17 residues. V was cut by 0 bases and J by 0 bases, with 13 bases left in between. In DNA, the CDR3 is TGTGCCAGCAGCTTGGGGGGCGGGGCCAGCTCCTACAATGAGCAGTTCTTC. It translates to CASSLGGGASSYNEQFF.

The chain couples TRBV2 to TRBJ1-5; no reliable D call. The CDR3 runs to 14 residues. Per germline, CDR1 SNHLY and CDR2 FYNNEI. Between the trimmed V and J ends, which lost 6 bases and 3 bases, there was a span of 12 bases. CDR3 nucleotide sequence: TGTGCCAGCAGAGTTGAGCGGAACAATCAGCCCCAGCATTTT. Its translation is CASRVERNNQPQHF.

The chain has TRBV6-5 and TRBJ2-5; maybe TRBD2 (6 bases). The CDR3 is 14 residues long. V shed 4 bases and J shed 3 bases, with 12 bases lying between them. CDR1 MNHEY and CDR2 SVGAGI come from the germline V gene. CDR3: CASSSPTSEETQYF. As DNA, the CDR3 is TGTGCCAGCAGTTCACCGACTAGTGAAGAGACCCAGTACTTC.

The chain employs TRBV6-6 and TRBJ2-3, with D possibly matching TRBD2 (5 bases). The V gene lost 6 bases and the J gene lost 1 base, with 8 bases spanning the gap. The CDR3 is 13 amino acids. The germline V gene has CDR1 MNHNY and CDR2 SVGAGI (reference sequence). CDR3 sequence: CASRDFRTDTQYF. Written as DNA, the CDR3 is TGTGCCAGCAGGGACTTCCGCACAGATACGCAGTATTTT.

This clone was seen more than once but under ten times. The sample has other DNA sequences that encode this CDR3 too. The CDR3 is CASSGGGQETQYF. The DNA for the CDR3 is TGTGCCAGCAGTGGAGGGGGCCAAGAGACCCAGTACTTC. The chain carries TRBV6-1 and TRBJ2-5; the D gene is possibly TRBD1 (6 bases). V was cut by 4 bases and J by 1 base, with 7 bases left in between. The CDR3 spans 13 residues. CDR1 is MNHNS, CDR2 SASEGT, per germline.

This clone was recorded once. CDR3 residues: CASSLSYGQPQHF. CDR3 DNA sequence: TGTGCCAGCAGTTTAAGCTACGGTCAGCCCCAGCATTTT. This rearrangement joins TRBV27 to TRBJ1-5; no definite D call. The germline V and J ends were trimmed by 2 bases and 6 bases, with 8 bases remaining between them. The CDR3 contains 13 residues. Per the germline V gene, CDR1 is MNHEY and CDR2 is SMNVEV (reference sequence).

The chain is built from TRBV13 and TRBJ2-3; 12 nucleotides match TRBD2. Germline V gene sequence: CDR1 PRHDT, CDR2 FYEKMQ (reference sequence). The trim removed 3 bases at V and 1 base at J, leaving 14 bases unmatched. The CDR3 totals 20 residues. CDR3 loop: CASSLGRAELAGGRTDTQYF. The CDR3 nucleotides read TGTGCCAGCAGCTTGGGAAGGGCCGAACTAGCGGGGGGCCGCACAGATACGCAGTATTTT.

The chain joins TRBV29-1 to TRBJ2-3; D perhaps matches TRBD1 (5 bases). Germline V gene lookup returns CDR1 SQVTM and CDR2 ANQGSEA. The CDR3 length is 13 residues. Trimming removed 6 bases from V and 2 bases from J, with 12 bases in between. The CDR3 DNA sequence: TGCAGCGTAAAGGGGCCGCCCACAGATACGCAGTATTTT. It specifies CSVKGPPTDTQYF.

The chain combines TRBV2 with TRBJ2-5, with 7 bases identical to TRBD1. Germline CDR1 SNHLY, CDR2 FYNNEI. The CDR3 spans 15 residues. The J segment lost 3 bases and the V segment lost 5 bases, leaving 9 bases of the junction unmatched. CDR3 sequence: CASSPSGTVEETQYF. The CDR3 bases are TGTGCCAGCAGTCCTTCGGGGACAGTTGAAGAGACCCAGTACTTC.

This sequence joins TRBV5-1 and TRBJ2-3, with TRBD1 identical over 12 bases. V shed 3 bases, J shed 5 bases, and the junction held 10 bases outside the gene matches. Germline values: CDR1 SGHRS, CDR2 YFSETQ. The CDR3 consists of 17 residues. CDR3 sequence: CASSSVAGTGGRDTQYF. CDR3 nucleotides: TGCGCCAGCAGCTCAGTTGCCGGGACAGGGGGCCGAGATACGCAGTATTTT.

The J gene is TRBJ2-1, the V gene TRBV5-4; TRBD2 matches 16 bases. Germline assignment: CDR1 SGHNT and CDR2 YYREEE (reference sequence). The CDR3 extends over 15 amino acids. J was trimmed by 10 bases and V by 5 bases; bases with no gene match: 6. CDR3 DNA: TGTGCCAGCAGACAAGGGACTAGCGGGGGGGCGGAGCAGTTCTTC. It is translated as CASRQGTSGGAEQFF.

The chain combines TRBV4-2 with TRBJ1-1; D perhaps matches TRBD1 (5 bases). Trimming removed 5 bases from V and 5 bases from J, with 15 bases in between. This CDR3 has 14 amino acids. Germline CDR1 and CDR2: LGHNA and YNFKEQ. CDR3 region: CASSTSVGLTEAFF. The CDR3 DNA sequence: TGTGCCAGCAGCACCTCCGTGGGGCTAACTGAAGCTTTCTTT.

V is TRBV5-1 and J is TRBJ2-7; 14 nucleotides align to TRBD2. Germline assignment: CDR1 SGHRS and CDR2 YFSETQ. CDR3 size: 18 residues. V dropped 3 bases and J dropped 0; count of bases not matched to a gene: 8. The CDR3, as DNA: TGCGCCAGCAGCTCGGGACTAGCGGGGGTTCAAAGCTCCTACGAGCAGTACTTC. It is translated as CASSSGLAGVQSSYEQYF.

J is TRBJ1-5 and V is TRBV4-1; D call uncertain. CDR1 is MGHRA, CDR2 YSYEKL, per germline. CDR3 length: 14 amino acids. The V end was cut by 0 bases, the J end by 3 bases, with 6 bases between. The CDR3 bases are TGCGCCAGCAGCCAAGACCAGGTCAATCAGCCCCAGCATTTT. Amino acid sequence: CASSQDQVNQPQHF.

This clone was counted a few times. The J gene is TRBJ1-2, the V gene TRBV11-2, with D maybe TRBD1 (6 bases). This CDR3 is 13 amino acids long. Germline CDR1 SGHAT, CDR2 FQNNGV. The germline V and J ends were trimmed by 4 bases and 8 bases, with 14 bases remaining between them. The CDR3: CASSYTGFEGYTF. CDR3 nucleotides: TGTGCCAGCAGCTACACAGGGTTTGAAGGCTACACCTTC.

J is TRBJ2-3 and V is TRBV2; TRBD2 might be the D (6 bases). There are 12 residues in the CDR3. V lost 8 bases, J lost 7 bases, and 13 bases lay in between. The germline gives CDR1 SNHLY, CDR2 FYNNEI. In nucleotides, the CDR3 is TGTGCCAGCGGGGCTAGCGTAAATACGCAGTATTTT. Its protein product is CASGASVNTQYF.

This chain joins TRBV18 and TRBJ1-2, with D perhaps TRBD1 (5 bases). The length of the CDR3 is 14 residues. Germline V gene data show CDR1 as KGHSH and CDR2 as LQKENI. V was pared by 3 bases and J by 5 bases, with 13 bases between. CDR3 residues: CASSPGGTWYGYTF. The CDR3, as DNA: TGTGCCAGCTCACCGGGGGGAACTTGGTATGGCTACACCTTC. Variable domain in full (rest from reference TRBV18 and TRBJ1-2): NAGVMQNPRHLVRRRGQEARLRCSPMKGHSHVYWYRQLPEEGLKFMVYLQKENIIDESGMPKERFSAEFPKEGPSILRIQQVVRGDSAAYFCASSPGGTWYGYTFGSGTRLTVV.

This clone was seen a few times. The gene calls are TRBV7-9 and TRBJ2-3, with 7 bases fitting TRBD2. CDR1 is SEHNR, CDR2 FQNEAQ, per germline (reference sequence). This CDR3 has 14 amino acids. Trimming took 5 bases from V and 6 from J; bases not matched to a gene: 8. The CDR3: CASSRPRLADTQYF. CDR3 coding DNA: TGTGCCAGCAGCCGCCCCAGACTAGCTGATACGCAGTATTTT.

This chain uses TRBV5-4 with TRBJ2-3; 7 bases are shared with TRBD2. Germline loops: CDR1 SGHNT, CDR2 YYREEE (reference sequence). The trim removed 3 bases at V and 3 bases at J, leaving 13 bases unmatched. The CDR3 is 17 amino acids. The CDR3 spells CASSSVLASGSTDTQYF. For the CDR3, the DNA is TGTGCCAGCAGCTCAGTGTTGGCTAGCGGAAGTACAGATACGCAGTATTTT. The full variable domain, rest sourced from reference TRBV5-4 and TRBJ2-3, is ETGVTQSPTHLIKTRGQQVTLRCSSQSGHNTVSWYQQALGQGPQFIFQYYREEENGRGNFPPRFSGLQFPNYSSELNVNALELDDSALYLCASSSVLASGSTDTQYFGPGTRLTVL.

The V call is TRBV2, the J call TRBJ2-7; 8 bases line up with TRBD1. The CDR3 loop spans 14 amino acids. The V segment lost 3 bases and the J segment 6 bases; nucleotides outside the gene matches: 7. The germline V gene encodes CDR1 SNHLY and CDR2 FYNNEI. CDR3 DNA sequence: TGTGCCAGCAGTGAGCCCGGGACAGGTACCGAGCAGTACTTC. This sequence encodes CASSEPGTGTEQYF.

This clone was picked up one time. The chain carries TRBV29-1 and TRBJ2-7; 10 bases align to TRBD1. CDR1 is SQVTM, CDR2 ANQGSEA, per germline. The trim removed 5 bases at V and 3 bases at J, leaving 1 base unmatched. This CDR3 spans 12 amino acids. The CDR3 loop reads CSVRTGGYEQYF. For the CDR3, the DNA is TGCAGCGTTAGGACAGGGGGCTACGAGCAGTACTTC.